The entry below describes one T cell receptor beta chain. Assay used: immunoSEQ multiplex PCR; TCRdb lists only in-frame clones, some missing. Seen here are more than 85,000 clones, roughly 82% observed once, and the top ten hold approximately 5.1%. The sample belongs to a study of T cell responses to AZD1222 COVID-19 vaccine. This CDR3 is built from 17 residues. Trimming took 4 bases from V and 0 from J, leaving 17 bases between them. Germline CDR1 reads MNHEY; CDR2 reads SVGEGT. Sequenced here: peripheral blood, sampled on day 0 of AZD1222 vaccination. J is TRBJ2-3 and V is TRBV6-2 or TRBV6-3; perhaps D is TRBD1 or TRBD2 (7 bases each). The receptor's source is an adult in good health. The CDR3 sequence is CASSFPRGGTSTDTQYF. CDR3 in DNA: TGTGCCAGCAGTTTCCCCAGGGGGGGAACTAGCACAGATACGCAGTATTTT.